This T cell receptor (beta chain) is from a study of siplizumab effects on memory and regulatory T cells. Study background: Paired mixed lymphocyte reactions used siplizumab at about 0.97 ug/mL or no drug.

The data were produced by immunoSEQ multiplex PCR, yet TCRdb's version contains in-frame clones alone and is incomplete. The repertoire holds under 15,000 clones, with approximately 50% as singletons. On this clone itself: Its antigen is currently unknown.

As described, mixed lymphocyte reaction cells underwent coculture at 37°C for a duration of roughly six days. Findings and caveats of the study: Siplizumab, the agent tested, significantly reduced alloreactive sequences traceable to unstimulated CD4+ memory cells. There appeared to be greater diversity in naive T cells than in memory cells, and naive T cells seemed major contributors to the alloresponse. Confirmation was lacking for the suppressive function of proliferating Tregs derived from siplizumab cultures.

The CDR3 runs 13 residues. Germline assignment: CDR1 MNHEY and CDR2 SMNVEV (reference sequence). The V segment lost 4 bases and the J segment 7 bases; nucleotides outside the gene matches: 5. This sequence joins TRBV27 and TRBJ1-1; 8 positions agree with TRBD1. The sequencing sample was made of CFSE-low (dividing) CD8+ T cells sorted from an allogeneic mixed lymphocyte reaction. The source is a human donor in good health; the cells came from an allogeneic mixed lymphocyte reaction. Some clones in this sample may be carry-over from other donors' samples. This chain's CDR3 is CASSYVDRGEAFF. The CDR3 bases are TGTGCCAGCAGTTACGTCGACAGGGGTGAAGCTTTCTTT.